A selection of T cell receptor beta chains follows, all from one sample in a study of blood T cell repertoires in COVID-19. Sequenced by immunoSEQ multiplex PCR; TCRdb stores in-frame clones only, minus some. The data contain about 440,000 clones, around 89% of them singletons. The sequenced sample consisted of peripheral blood. The receptors originated from a woman in her twenties or thirties with acute or convalescent COVID-19. The CDR3 runs from the conserved cysteine through the conserved F or W. Clone size appears in some rows only: once, few, many, or a class for an expanded clone.

size	V	J	CDR3
.	TRBV5-1	TRBJ1-1	CASSLDGQGGTEAFF
.	TRBV27	TRBJ1-1	CASSSLRPGDTEAFF
.	TRBV15	TRBJ2-3	CATSRDGRDTQYF
.	TRBV6-5	TRBJ2-2	CASPGRVNTGELFF
.	TRBV5-1	TRBJ1-3	CASSFSGGSEGNTIYF
.	TRBV2	TRBJ2-7	CASSSQREQYF
.	TRBV27	TRBJ1-1	CASNTRMETVNTEAFF
.	TRBV9	TRBJ1-5	CASSPEGGVNQPQHF
.	TRBV18	TRBJ2-2	CASSPSGTGTGSLELFF
once	TRBV6-4	TRBJ1-2	CASRAGTANNYGYTF
.	TRBV28	TRBJ2-5	CASSDRRDRERETQYF
.	TRBV19	TRBJ2-1	CASGLGYSPNEQFF
.	TRBV2	TRBJ1-4	CASEHRGAEKLFF
.	TRBV11-2	TRBJ2-2	CASSSQPSDSGELFF
.	TRBV7-2	TRBJ2-5	CASSPTGRGRETQYF
once	TRBV5-5	TRBJ1-1	CASSLQQGKDTEAFF
.	TRBV9	TRBJ1-4	CASSGGTAKNEKLFF
.	TRBV11-2	TRBJ1-6	CASSLVRGIDSPLHF
.	TRBV10-2	TRBJ1-2	CASSESTGGGYTF
.	TRBV21-1	TRBJ1-5	CASSKEGRGQPQHF
.	TRBV2	TRBJ1-2	CASSEGTVWYTF
.	TRBV13	TRBJ2-7	CASSSGPLSDEQYF
few	TRBV2	TRBJ2-1	CASSGQFNEQFF
.	TRBV27	TRBJ1-6	CASSDSFYSPLHF
.	TRBV5-6	TRBJ1-2	CASSQDYYGYTF
.	TRBV2	TRBJ2-1	CASSMTENEQFF
once	TRBV2	TRBJ2-3	CASSERAFTDTQYF
.	TRBV20-1	TRBJ2-4	CSASTSGGARNIQYF
.	TRBV3-1/TRBV3-2	TRBJ2-5	CASSQAKRGRETQYF